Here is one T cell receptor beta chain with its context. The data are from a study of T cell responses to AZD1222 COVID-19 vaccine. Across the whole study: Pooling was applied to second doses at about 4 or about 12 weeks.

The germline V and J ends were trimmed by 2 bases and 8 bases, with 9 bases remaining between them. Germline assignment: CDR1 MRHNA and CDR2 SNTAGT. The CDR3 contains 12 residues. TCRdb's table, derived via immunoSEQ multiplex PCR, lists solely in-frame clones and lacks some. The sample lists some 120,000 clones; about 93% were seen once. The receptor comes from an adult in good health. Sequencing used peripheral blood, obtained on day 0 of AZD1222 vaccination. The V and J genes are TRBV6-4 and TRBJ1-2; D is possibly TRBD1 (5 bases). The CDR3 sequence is CASSDGGWGYTF. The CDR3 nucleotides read TGTGCCAGCAGTGACGGGGGTTGGGGCTACACCTTC.